Sequencing of this TCR beta chain was carried out in a study of CD8 T cells in ankylosing spondylitis. Study-level findings and limits: Ankylosing spondylitis blood appeared to be characterized by a TCR beta motif of about eight highly homologous variants.

This clonotype was counted only a few times. Antigen: not known. MiXCR, run by TCRdb on the 5' RACE reads, gives a single entry per CDR3 protein. Of fewer than 750,000 distinct CDR3 sequences in the sample, roughly 19% were seen once. This TCR was sampled from a male donor with ankylosing spondylitis. Sequencing was done on a sample of blood, either unsorted or a sorted T cell fraction (not recorded which).

The CDR3 is CSATKTGGDQPQHF. As DNA, the CDR3 is TGCAGTGCTACAAAAACAGGGGGGGATCAGCCCCAGCATTTT. This chain connects TRBV20-1 to TRBJ1-5; 8 positions match TRBD1. The CDR3 loop spans 14 amino acids. After removal of 4 bases from V and 5 bases from J, the junction contained 7 bases not matched to a gene. CDR1 DFQATT and CDR2 SNEGSKA come from the germline V gene (reference sequence).